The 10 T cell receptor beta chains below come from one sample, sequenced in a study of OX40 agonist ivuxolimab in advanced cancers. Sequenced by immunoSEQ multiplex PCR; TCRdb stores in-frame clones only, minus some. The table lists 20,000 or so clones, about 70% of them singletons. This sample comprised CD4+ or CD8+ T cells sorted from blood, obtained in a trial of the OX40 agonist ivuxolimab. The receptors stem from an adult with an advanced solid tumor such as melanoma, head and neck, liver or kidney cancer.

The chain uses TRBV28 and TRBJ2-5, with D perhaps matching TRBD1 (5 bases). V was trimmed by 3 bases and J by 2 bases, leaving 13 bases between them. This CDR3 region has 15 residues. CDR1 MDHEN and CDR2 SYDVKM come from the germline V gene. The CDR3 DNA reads TGTGCCAGCAGTTTCTTCAGGGAAAATCAAGAGACCCAGTACTTC. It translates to CASSFFRENQETQYF.

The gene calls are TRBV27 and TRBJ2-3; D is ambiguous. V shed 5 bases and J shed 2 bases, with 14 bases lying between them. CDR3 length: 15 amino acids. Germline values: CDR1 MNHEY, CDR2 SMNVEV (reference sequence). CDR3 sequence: CASSTVITTTDTQYF. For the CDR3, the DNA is TGTGCCAGCAGTACCGTTATTACCACCACAGATACGCAGTATTTT.

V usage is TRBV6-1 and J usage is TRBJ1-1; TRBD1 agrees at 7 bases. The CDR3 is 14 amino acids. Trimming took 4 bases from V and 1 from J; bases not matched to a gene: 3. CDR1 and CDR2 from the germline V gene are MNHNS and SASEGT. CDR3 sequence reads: CASSVRQGNTEAFF. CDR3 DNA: TGTGCCAGCAGTGTCCGACAGGGGAACACTGAAGCTTTCTTT.

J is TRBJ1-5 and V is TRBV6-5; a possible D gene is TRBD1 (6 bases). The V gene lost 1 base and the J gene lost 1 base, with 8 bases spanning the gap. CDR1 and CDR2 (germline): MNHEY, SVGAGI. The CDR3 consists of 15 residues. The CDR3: CASSYLDSSNQPQHF. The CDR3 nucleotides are TGTGCCAGCAGTTACTTGGACAGCAGCAATCAGCCCCAGCATTTT.

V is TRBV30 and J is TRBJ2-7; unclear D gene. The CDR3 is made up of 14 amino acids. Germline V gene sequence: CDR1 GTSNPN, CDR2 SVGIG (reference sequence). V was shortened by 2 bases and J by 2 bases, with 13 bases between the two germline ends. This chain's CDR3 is CAWSRSAAAYEQYF. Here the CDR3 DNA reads TGTGCCTGGAGTAGGTCGGCCGCCGCCTACGAGCAGTACTTC.

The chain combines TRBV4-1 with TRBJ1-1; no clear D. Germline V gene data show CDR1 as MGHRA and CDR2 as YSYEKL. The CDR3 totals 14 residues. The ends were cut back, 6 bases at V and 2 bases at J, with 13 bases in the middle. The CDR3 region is CASRRSGGNTEAFF. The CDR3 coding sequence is TGCGCCAGCAGACGAAGCGGAGGCAACACTGAAGCTTTCTTT.

The CDR3 is CASSLGMGYEQYF. DNA of the CDR3: TGTGCCAGCAGCTTAGGGATGGGTTACGAGCAGTACTTC. The chain links TRBV11-3 to TRBJ2-7; D remains ambiguous. There are 13 residues in the CDR3. The germline V gene has CDR1 SGHNT and CDR2 YENEEA. The V end was cut by 1 base, the J end by 4 bases, with 8 bases between.

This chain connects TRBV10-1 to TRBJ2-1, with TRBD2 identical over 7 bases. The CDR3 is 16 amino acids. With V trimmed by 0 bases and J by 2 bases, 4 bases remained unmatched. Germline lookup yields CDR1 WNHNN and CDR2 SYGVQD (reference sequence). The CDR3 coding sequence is TGCGCCAGCAGTGAGTCAACGGGAGGACCCTACAATGAGCAGTTCTTC. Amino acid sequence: CASSESTGGPYNEQFF.

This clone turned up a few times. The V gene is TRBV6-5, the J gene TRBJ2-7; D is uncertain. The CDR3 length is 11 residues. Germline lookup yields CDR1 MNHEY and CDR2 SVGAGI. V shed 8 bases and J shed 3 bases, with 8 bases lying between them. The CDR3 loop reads CASGGGYEQYF. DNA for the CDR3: TGTGCCAGCGGTGGCGGCTACGAGCAGTACTTC.

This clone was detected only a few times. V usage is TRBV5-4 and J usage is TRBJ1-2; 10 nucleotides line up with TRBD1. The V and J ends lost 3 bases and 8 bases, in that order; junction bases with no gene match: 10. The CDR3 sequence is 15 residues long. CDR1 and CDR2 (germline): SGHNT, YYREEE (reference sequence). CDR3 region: CASSWPGTGDGGYTF. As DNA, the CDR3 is TGTGCCAGCAGCTGGCCCGGGACAGGGGATGGGGGCTACACCTTC.